The 18 T cell receptor beta chains below come from one sample, sequenced in a study of blood T cell repertoires in COVID-19. Sequenced by immunoSEQ multiplex PCR; TCRdb stores in-frame clones only, minus some. Among nearly 110,000 clones listed, 76% were seen once. Source material: peripheral blood. These receptors all come from an older man with COVID-19, enrolled during active disease.

The rearrangement links TRBV15 to TRBJ2-7, with D possibly matching TRBD2 (5 bases). The CDR3 contains 16 residues. Trimming left V 0 bases short and J 3 bases short, with 15 bases between. Germline V gene data show CDR1 as LNHNV and CDR2 as YYDKDF (reference sequence). CDR3: CATSREVVGVGYEQYF. The CDR3 DNA sequence: TGTGCCACCAGCAGAGAAGTGGTGGGAGTGGGCTACGAGCAGTACTTC.

This clone was detected a few times. The gene calls are TRBV2 and TRBJ2-5, with 13 bases fitting TRBD2. Germline CDR1 is SNHLY and CDR2 is FYNNEI. V shed 6 bases and J 8 bases; nucleotides not matched to a gene: 9. This CDR3 comprises 15 residues. The CDR3 DNA follows: TGTGCCAGCAGGGGACTAGCGGGATCCCAGGGTACCCAGTACTTC. The encoded protein is CASRGLAGSQGTQYF.

The V call is TRBV5-4, the J call TRBJ2-5; no clear D gene. Germline V gene lookup returns CDR1 SGHNT and CDR2 YYREEE (reference sequence). The CDR3 has 11 amino acids. Trimming cost V 2 bases and J 7 bases, with 6 bases left between them. The CDR3 loop reads CASSFVGTQYF. The CDR3 nucleotides read TGTGCCAGCAGCTTTGTCGGGACCCAGTACTTC.

The chain recombines TRBV10-3 with TRBJ1-5; D gene ambiguous. Germline CDR1 is ENHRY and CDR2 is SYGVKD. Trimming shortened V by 0 bases and J by 5 bases, and 5 bases separated the two germline ends. This CDR3 is built from 13 residues. In DNA, the CDR3 is TGTGCCATCAGTGAGTCGAGCGATCAGCCCCAGCATTTT. Amino acid sequence: CAISESSDQPQHF.

This sequence joins TRBV7-8 and TRBJ1-5; a possible D gene is TRBD1 (5 bases). V was pared by 4 bases and J by 6 bases, with 10 bases between. The V gene's germline CDR1 is SGHVS and CDR2 FQNEAQ. CDR3 length: 13 amino acids. The CDR3 nucleotides read TGTGCCAGCAGCTCGGACATTCTTCAGCCCCAGCATTTT. This codes for CASSSDILQPQHF.

The J gene is TRBJ2-5, the V gene TRBV5-1; TRBD2 agrees at 9 bases. The ends lost 5 bases at V and 0 bases at J; junction bases unmatched: 11. Germline assignment: CDR1 SGHRS and CDR2 YFSETQ. The CDR3 spans 17 residues. As DNA, the CDR3 is TGCGCCAGCAGTGATGGCGGGAGGGCCAGGTACCAAGAGACCCAGTACTTC. As protein: CASSDGGRARYQETQYF.

The V call is TRBV6-6, the J call TRBJ1-2; 8 bases align to TRBD1. V gave up 5 bases and J gave up 5 bases; unmatched junction bases: 19. The CDR3 runs to 18 residues. Germline V lookup: CDR1 MNHNY, CDR2 SVGAGI (reference sequence). The CDR3 sequence: CASSQFHLGQAYTYGYTF. As DNA, the CDR3 is TGTGCCAGCAGTCAGTTCCATTTGGGACAGGCCTATACATATGGCTACACCTTC.

The table lists this clone with a count of one. This chain uses TRBV28 with TRBJ2-7; TRBD1 matches 11 bases. This CDR3 has 15 amino acids. The V gene end was trimmed by 7 bases and the J gene end by 6 bases; junction bases not matched to a gene: 11. Germline lookup yields CDR1 MDHEN and CDR2 SYDVKM. This CDR3 is CASTGWGQGVPEQYF. The CDR3 DNA reads as TGTGCCAGCACCGGATGGGGACAGGGGGTTCCCGAGCAGTACTTC. The complete variable domain, with remaining parts taken from reference TRBV28 and TRBJ2-7, reads DVKVTQSSRYLVKRTGEKVFLECVQDMDHENMFWYRQDPGLGLRLIYFSYDVKMKEKGDIPEGYSVSREKKERFSLILESASTNQTSMYLCASTGWGQGVPEQYFGPGTRLTVT.

The chain links TRBV28 to TRBJ1-2, with 7 bases fitting TRBD1. CDR1 MDHEN and CDR2 SYDVKM come from the germline V gene. V trimming: 9 bases; J trimming: 0 bases; junction bases outside the gene matches: 4. This CDR3 contains 13 residues. The CDR3 DNA reads as TGTGCCAGTCAGGGGGTGACTAACTATGGCTACACCTTC. This encodes CASQGVTNYGYTF.

The gene calls are TRBV3-1 (or the pseudogene TRBV3-2) and TRBJ1-6, with 7 bases aligning to TRBD1. The CDR3 length is 15 residues. Per germline, CDR1 LGHDT and CDR2 YNNKEL (reference sequence). The J segment lost 7 bases and the V segment lost 1 base, leaving 4 bases of the junction unmatched. CDR3 region: CASSQGAQGNSPLHF. CDR3 DNA: TGTGCCAGCAGCCAAGGTGCACAGGGGAATTCACCCCTCCACTTT.

V and J are TRBV6-5 and TRBJ1-2, with D perhaps TRBD1 (5 bases). The CDR3 loop spans 14 amino acids. The germline V and J ends were trimmed by 7 bases and 3 bases, with 15 bases remaining between them. The V gene's germline CDR1 is MNHEY and CDR2 SVGAGI. The CDR3 bases are TGTGCCAGCACCCCGGGGGGGGGTGACTATGGCTACACCTTC. Amino acids: CASTPGGGDYGYTF.

The chain combines TRBV28 with TRBJ1-1, with 9 bases identical to TRBD1. CDR3 length: 15 residues. J lost 3 bases, V lost 6 bases, and 8 bases had no gene match. CDR1 and CDR2 (germline): MDHEN, SYDVKM. DNA of the CDR3: TGTGCCAGCAGCGGCCGACAGGGGGGCTACACTGAAGCTTTCTTT. Translation: CASSGRQGGYTEAFF.

V is TRBV7-2 and J is TRBJ1-6; D call uncertain. The CDR3 spans 14 residues. Germline CDR1 and CDR2: SGHTA and FQGNSA. The V and J ends lost 5 bases and 0 bases respectively, with 5 bases between them. CDR3 sequence (DNA): TGTGCCAGCAGCATTAGCTCCTATAATTCACCCCTCCACTTT. Translated: CASSISSYNSPLHF.

The chain combines TRBV5-1 with TRBJ2-7; 10 nucleotides agree with TRBD2. The V and J ends lost 3 bases and 2 bases, in that order; junction bases with no gene match: 11. This CDR3 comprises 17 residues. CDR1 is SGHRS and CDR2 is YFSETQ in the germline V gene. CDR3 coding DNA: TGCGCCAGCAGCTCCGACCCGTCTAGCGGGGGTGCCTACGAGCAGTACTTC. This codes for CASSSDPSSGGAYEQYF.

The chain employs TRBV7-9 and TRBJ1-5; 10 bases agree with TRBD1. The germline V gene has CDR1 SEHNR and CDR2 FQNEAQ (reference sequence). V lost 5 bases, J lost 7 bases, and 8 bases stayed unmatched. The CDR3 is made up of 15 amino acids. In nucleotides, the CDR3 is TGTGCCAGCAGCCTGACAGGGGGCAATGTACAGCCCCAGCATTTT. Encoded protein: CASSLTGGNVQPQHF.

This clone was counted a single time. V usage is TRBV19 and J usage is TRBJ2-3, with TRBD2 matching over 9 bases. The germline V gene encodes CDR1 LNHDA and CDR2 SQIVND (reference sequence). This CDR3 region has 14 residues. The ends lost 6 bases at V and 5 bases at J; junction bases unmatched: 6. The CDR3 nucleotides read TGTGCCAGTAGGCGGGAGGGCCTTAAAGATACGCAGTATTTT. Its translation is CASRREGLKDTQYF.

The gene calls are TRBV6-5 and TRBJ1-2; D may be TRBD1 (5 bases). Per the germline V gene, CDR1 is MNHEY and CDR2 is SVGAGI. This CDR3 contains 13 residues. The V gene lost 5 bases and the J gene lost 0 bases, with 7 bases spanning the gap. The CDR3 region is CASSPGSNYGYTF. The CDR3 bases are TGTGCCAGCAGTCCAGGGTCTAACTATGGCTACACCTTC.

The chain is built from TRBV29-1 and TRBJ1-1, with D possibly matching TRBD1 (5 bases). The V end lost 6 bases, the J end lost 5 bases, and 19 bases lay between the germline ends. The CDR3 is made up of 14 amino acids. CDR1 is SQVTM, CDR2 ANQGSEA, per germline. The CDR3 sequence is CSVRLGQGGTEAFF. In DNA, the CDR3 is TGCAGCGTAAGGCTGGGGCAGGGAGGGACTGAAGCTTTCTTT.